These 3 T cell receptor beta chains originate from one sample sequenced in a study of blood T cell repertoires in COVID-19. The table came from immunoSEQ multiplex PCR; TCRdb's copy has only in-frame clones and leaves some out. The sample holds about 87,000 clones, roughly 76% seen once. Sequenced input: peripheral blood. The receptors derive from a woman in her 50s with acute or convalescent COVID-19.

This clone has a count of ten or more. This chain connects TRBV5-1 to TRBJ1-2; 12 bases are a match to TRBD1. Per the germline V gene, CDR1 is SGHRS and CDR2 is YFSETQ. CDR3 length equals 16 residues. After removal of 0 bases from V and 8 bases from J, the junction contained 8 bases not matched to a gene. CDR3 region: CASSLDPGQGARGYTF. Written as DNA, the CDR3 is TGCGCCAGCAGCTTGGATCCGGGACAGGGGGCGCGAGGCTACACCTTC.

This clone has a handful of counts. The CDR3: CASSHLTGNTEAFF. Written as DNA, the CDR3 is TGTGCCAGCAGCCACCTTACGGGGAACACTGAAGCTTTCTTT. V gene TRBV4-2 combines with J gene TRBJ1-1; D not resolved. CDR1 is LGHNA, CDR2 YNFKEQ, per germline. The CDR3 consists of 14 residues. The germline V and J ends were trimmed by 3 bases and 1 base, with 9 bases remaining between them.

This chain connects TRBV7-2 to TRBJ1-3, with TRBD1 matching over 10 bases. V gave up 4 bases and J gave up 2 bases; unmatched junction bases: 5. Germline V gene lookup returns CDR1 SGHTA and CDR2 FQGNSA. CDR3 length equals 16 residues. CDR3 nucleotides: TGTGCCAGCAGCTCCCTTGGGACAGGGGCTGGAAACACCATATATTTT. This sequence encodes CASSSLGTGAGNTIYF.